Sequencing of this T cell receptor (beta chain) was carried out in a study of cytomegalovirus exposure and HLA in healthy donors. The CDR3 runs 16 residues. The V gene's germline CDR1 is MDHEN and CDR2 SYDVKM. With V trimmed by 3 bases and J by 4 bases, 8 bases remained unmatched. Findings of the study overall: The study had only CMV serostatus as immune exposure information. Follow-up analysis found HLA locus-dependent TCR association rates, highest for DRB1 and lowest for HLA-C. Researchers reported from a later analysis that most CMV-associated TCR beta chains appeared HLA-restricted.

This clone was recorded only once. Its specificity is unknown. Those who donated were healthy bone marrow donors. 60 Vbeta and 13 Jbeta primers were used in PCR. This table comes from immunoSEQ multiplex PCR, and its TCRdb copy is limited to in-frame clones, with some not included. The sample has about 120,000 clones; around 86% are singletons. Sequencing used PBMCs. The chain joins TRBV28 to TRBJ1-4, with 7 nucleotides matching TRBD1. This TCR derives from a man aged 30 to 45 in good health and CMV-seronegative. CDR3 sequence (DNA): TGTGCCAGCAGTTTTATATGGGACAGCATTAATGAAAAACTGTTTTTT. It is translated as CASSFIWDSINEKLFF.